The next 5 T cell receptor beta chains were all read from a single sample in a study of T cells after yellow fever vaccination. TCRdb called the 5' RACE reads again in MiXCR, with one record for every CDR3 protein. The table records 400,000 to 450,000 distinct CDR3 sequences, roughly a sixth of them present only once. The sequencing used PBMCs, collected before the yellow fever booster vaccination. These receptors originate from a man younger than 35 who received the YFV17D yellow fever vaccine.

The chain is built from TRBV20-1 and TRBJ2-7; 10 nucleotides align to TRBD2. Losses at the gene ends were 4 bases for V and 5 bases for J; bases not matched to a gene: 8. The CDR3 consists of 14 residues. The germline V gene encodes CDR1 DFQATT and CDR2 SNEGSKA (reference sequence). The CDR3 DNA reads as TGCAGTGCTACGCGCGGACTAGCGGACCACGAGCAGTACTTC. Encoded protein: CSATRGLADHEQYF.

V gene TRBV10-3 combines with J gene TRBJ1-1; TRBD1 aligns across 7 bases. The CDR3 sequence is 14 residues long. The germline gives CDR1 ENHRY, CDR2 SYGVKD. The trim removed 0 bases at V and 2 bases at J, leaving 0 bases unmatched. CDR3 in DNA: TGTGCCATCAGTGAGTCAGGGGGCAACACTGAAGCTTTCTTT. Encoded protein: CAISESGGNTEAFF.

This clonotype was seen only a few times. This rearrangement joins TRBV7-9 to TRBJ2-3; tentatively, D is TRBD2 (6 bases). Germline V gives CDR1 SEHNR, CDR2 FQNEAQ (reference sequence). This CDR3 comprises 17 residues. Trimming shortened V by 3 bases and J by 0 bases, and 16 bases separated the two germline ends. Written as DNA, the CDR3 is TGTGCCAGCAGCTTTCCAAACCGGGACTGGAGCACAGATACGCAGTATTTT. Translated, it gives CASSFPNRDWSTDTQYF.

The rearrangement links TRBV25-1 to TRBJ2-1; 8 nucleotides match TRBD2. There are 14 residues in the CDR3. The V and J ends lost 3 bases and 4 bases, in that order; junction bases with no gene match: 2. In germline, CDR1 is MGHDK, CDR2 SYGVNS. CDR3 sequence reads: CASSEERGYNEQFF. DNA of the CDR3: TGTGCCAGCAGTGAGGAGCGGGGGTACAATGAGCAGTTCTTC. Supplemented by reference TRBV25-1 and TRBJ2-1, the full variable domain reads EADIYQTPRYLVIGTGKKITLECSQTMGHDKMYWYQQDPGMELHLIHYSYGVNSTEKGDLSSESTVSRIRTEHFPLTLESARPSHTSQYLCASSEERGYNEQFFGPGTRLTVL.

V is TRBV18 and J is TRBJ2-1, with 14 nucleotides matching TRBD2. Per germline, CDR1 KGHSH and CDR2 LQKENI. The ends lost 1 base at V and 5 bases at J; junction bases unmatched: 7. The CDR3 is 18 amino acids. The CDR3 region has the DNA TGTGCCAGCTCACCACAGACTAGCGGGGGGGCGTTGGACAATGAGCAGTTCTTC. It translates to CASSPQTSGGALDNEQFF.